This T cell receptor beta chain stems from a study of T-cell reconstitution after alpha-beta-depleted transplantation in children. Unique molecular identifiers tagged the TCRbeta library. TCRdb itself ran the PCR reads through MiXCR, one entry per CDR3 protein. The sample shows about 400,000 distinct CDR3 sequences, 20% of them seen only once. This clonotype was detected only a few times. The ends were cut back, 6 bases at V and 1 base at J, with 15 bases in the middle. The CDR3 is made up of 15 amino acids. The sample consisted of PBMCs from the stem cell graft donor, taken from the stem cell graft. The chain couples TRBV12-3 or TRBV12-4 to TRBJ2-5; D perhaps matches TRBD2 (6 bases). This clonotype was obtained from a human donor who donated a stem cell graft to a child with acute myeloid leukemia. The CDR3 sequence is CASSPGGIPQETQYF. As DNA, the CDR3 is TGTGCCAGCAGCCCTGGGGGGATCCCCCAAGAGACCCAGTACTTC.